This T cell receptor beta chain was sequenced during a study of T-cell memory formation after mild COVID-19. Study summary: Clustering of TCRs was largely donor specific.

This CDR3 comprises 14 residues. Per the germline V gene, CDR1 is SGHDT and CDR2 is YYEEEE. Trimming removed 4 bases from V and 10 bases from J; junction bases left unmatched: 5. General study points: Prior to infection, memory already included some responding clones, suggesting cross-reactive memory joined. CD8+ contracting clones occupied EMRA, while CD4+ ones occupied mainly CM and EM. Among clones peaking at day 37 in the second wave, SARS-CoV-2 specificity remained unconfirmed.

This clonotype was counted between two and nine times. What it recognizes is unknown. MiXCR, applied by TCRdb to the 5' RACE reads, yields one record per CDR3 protein. The repertoire holds around 200,000 distinct CDR3 sequences, with about 10% as singletons. This receptor was obtained from a man aged 18 to 30 who had mild COVID-19 (a few samples of this study predate the infection). Cell type and time point are not known. Sequencing was done on a sample of PBMCs or a T cell subset sorted from them (not recorded which). The genes are TRBV5-6 and TRBJ1-6; 10 nucleotides line up with TRBD1. CDR3 sequence (DNA): TGTGCCAGCAGCCCGGACAGGGGGGAATCACCCCTCCACTTT. Translation: CASSPDRGESPLHF.